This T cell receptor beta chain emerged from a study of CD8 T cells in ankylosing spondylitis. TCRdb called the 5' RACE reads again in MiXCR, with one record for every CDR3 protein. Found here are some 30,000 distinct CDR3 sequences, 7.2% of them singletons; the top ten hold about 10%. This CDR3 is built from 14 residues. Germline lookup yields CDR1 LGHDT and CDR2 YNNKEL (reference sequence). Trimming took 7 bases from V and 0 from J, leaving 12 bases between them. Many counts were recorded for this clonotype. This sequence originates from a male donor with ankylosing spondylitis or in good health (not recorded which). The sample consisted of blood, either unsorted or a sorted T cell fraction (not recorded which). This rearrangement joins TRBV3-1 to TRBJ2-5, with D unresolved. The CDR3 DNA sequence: TGTGCCAGCATGCTCTATTTAGACCAAGAGACCCAGTACTTC. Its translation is CASMLYLDQETQYF.